Presented here are 7 T cell receptor beta chains from one specimen sequenced in a study of chemoradiotherapy in HPV16-positive cancers. Clones were read by immunoSEQ multiplex PCR, and TCRdb kept only the in-frame ones, dropping some. The sample records 17,000 or so clones, around 92% being singletons. This sample comprised blood, obtained from a patient who underwent chemoradiotherapy. All receptors come from a human donor with HPV-associated anogenital cancer.

The V and J genes are TRBV19 and TRBJ1-1, with 9 positions matching TRBD1. Germline-derived CDR1 and CDR2 are LNHDA and SQIVND (reference sequence). The CDR3 sequence is 15 residues long. The ends lost 3 bases at V and 5 bases at J; junction bases unmatched: 7. The chain's CDR3 is CASSIIGQGRTEAFF. The CDR3 DNA reads as TGTGCCAGTAGTATCATTGGACAGGGGAGGACTGAAGCTTTCTTT.

The chain carries TRBV11-3 and TRBJ2-1; D assignment may be TRBD1 or TRBD2 (5 bases each). This CDR3 contains 16 residues. Germline V gene sequence: CDR1 SGHNT, CDR2 YENEEA. The V end lost 1 base, the J end lost 4 bases, and 14 bases lay between the germline ends. DNA of the CDR3: TGTGCCAGCAGCTTAGGCCGCCGGGACGAATACAATGAGCAGTTCTTC. Protein: CASSLGRRDEYNEQFF.

In DNA, the CDR3 is TGTGCCAGCACCACCCCGGCGGGAGTATCTAATGAGCAGTTCTTC. It is translated as CASTTPAGVSNEQFF. J is TRBJ2-1 and V is TRBV7-6, with 7 bases that match TRBD2. V shed 7 bases and J 7 bases; nucleotides not matched to a gene: 13. Germline V lookup: CDR1 SGHVS, CDR2 FNYEAQ. This CDR3 comprises 15 residues.

The chain is built from TRBV21-1 and TRBJ2-2. TRBV21-1 is listed as a pseudogene. This CDR3 has 14 residues. The CDR3 nucleotides are TGTGCCAGCAGCCCTCGACCATACACCGGGGAGCTGTTTTTT. Protein product: CASSPRPYTGELFF.

The chain is built from TRBV4-1 and TRBJ2-7, with D tentatively TRBD1 (5 bases). Trimming pared 0 bases from V and 0 bases from J, leaving 9 bases between. Germline-derived CDR1 and CDR2 are MGHRA and YSYEKL. The CDR3 is made up of 15 amino acids. The CDR3 DNA is TGCGCCAGCAGCCAAGATAGGGGCTCCTCCTACGAGCAGTACTTC. Translation: CASSQDRGSSYEQYF.

The chain is built from TRBV10-3 and TRBJ2-1, with D possibly being TRBD1 or TRBD2 (5 bases each). Germline V gene data show CDR1 as ENHRY and CDR2 as SYGVKD. V was trimmed by 4 bases and J by 9 bases, leaving 13 bases between them. CDR3 length: 13 amino acids. CDR3 sequence (DNA): TGTGCCATCAGTGGGGACCTCACCAGTGAGCAGTTCTTC. Protein product: CAISGDLTSEQFF.

The chain combines TRBV7-3 with TRBJ2-1; D tentatively reads TRBD1 or TRBD2 (5 bases each). V lost 4 bases and J lost 5, with 18 bases in between. The CDR3 is made up of 16 amino acids. From germline, CDR1 is SGHTA and CDR2 FQGTGA. CDR3 sequence: CASSSGDLLRNNEQFF. CDR3 sequence (DNA): TGTGCCAGCAGCTCCGGGGACCTACTTAGAAACAATGAGCAGTTCTTC. Looking up the rest from reference TRBV7-3 and TRBJ2-1 gives the full variable domain: GAGVSQTPSNKVTEKGKYVELRCDPISGHTALYWYRQSLGQGPEFLIYFQGTGAADDSGLPNDRFFAVRPEGSVSTLKIQRTERGDSAVYLCASSSGDLLRNNEQFFGPGTRLTVL.